Listed here are 11 T cell receptor beta chains from one sample, sequenced in a study of T cell repertoires in cytomegalovirus infection. TCRdb independently ran MiXCR on the reads; one entry per CDR3 protein. The sample carries about 490,000 distinct CDR3 sequences, 11% recorded once. Sequencing was performed on PBMCs. Receptors originate from a human donor in good health (CMV status not recorded). Some clones in this sample may be carry-over from other donors' samples.

V is TRBV29-1 and J is TRBJ2-1; no firm D call. The V end was cut by 5 bases, the J end by 0 bases, with 11 bases between. Per the germline V gene, CDR1 is SQVTM and CDR2 is ANQGSEA. CDR3 length: 14 residues. The CDR3 here is CSVSDRGSYNEQFF. The CDR3 DNA reads TGCAGCGTTAGCGACCGAGGCTCCTACAATGAGCAGTTCTTC.

This clonotype has only a few counts. The chain is built from TRBV6-1 and TRBJ1-2; D not resolved. CDR3 length equals 14 residues. Germline CDR1 and CDR2: MNHNS and SASEGT. The V end was cut by 0 bases, the J end by 6 bases, with 11 bases between. The CDR3 region has the DNA TGTGCCAGCAGTGAAGCGAGGGCGTCGGATGGCTACACCTTC. It specifies CASSEARASDGYTF.

The sample holds many counts of this clonotype. Written as DNA, the CDR3 is TGTGCCAGCAGCATGTACGGACCCCACTCGAACACCGGGGAGCTGTTTTTT. As protein: CASSMYGPHSNTGELFF. The gene calls are TRBV7-6 and TRBJ2-2; D unresolved. V lost 5 bases and J lost 0, with 16 bases in between. CDR3 size: 17 residues. Germline-derived CDR1 and CDR2 are SGHVS and FNYEAQ. The complete variable domain, with remaining parts taken from reference TRBV7-6 and TRBJ2-2, reads GAGVSQSPRYKVTKRGQDVALRCDPISGHVSLYWYRQALGQGPEFLTYFNYEAQQDKSGLPNDRFSAERPEGSISTLTIQRTEQRDSAMYRCASSMYGPHSNTGELFFGEGSRLTVL.

This clonotype has more than one count but fewer than ten. A much larger clonotype is one base distant, so this may be a read error. The chain combines TRBV2 with TRBJ2-1; 7 nucleotides line up with TRBD1. Germline lookup yields CDR1 SNHLY and CDR2 FYNNEI. The CDR3 is 14 residues long. CDR3 in amino acids: CASSPQGWDNEQLF. The CDR3 region has the DNA TGTGCCAGCAGTCCACAGGGGTGGGACAATGAGCAGTTATTC.

As for this clonotype: A single base separates this from a much larger clone, so it may be a read error. The chain recombines TRBV19 with TRBJ1-5; 9 nucleotides agree with TRBD1. The CDR3 totals 19 residues. J was trimmed by 2 bases and V by 1 base; bases with no gene match: 12. In germline, CDR1 is LNHDA, CDR2 SQIVND (reference sequence). The CDR3 loop is CASSIGRDRDGLGNQPQHF. The CDR3 region has the DNA TGTGCCAGTAGTATAGGCCGGGACAGGGATGGTCTCGGCAATCAGCCCCAGCATTTT. The full variable domain, in which reference TRBV19 and TRBJ1-5 provide the parts outside the CDR3, is DGGITQSPKYLFRKEGQNVTLSCEQNLNHDAMYWYRQDPGQGLRLIYYSQIVNDFQKGDIAEGYSVSREKKESFPLTVTSAQKNPTAFYLCASSIGRDRDGLGNQPQHFGDGTRLSIL.

This sequence joins TRBV11-2 and TRBJ1-1; 9 nucleotides line up with TRBD1. Germline CDR1 SGHAT, CDR2 FQNNGV. CDR3 length: 15 residues. The trim removed 1 base at V and 6 bases at J, leaving 6 bases unmatched. CDR3 sequence reads: CASSLGWTGVPEAFF. CDR3 nucleotides: TGTGCCAGCAGCTTAGGCTGGACAGGGGTCCCTGAAGCTTTCTTT. The full variable domain, completed using reference TRBV11-2 and TRBJ1-1, is EAGVAQSPRYKIIEKRQSVAFWCNPISGHATLYWYQQILGQGPKLLIQFQNNGVVDDSQLPKDRFSAERLKGVDSTLKIQPAKLEDSAVYLCASSLGWTGVPEAFFGQGTRLTVV.

Ten or more counts support this clonotype. The rearrangement joins TRBV7-9 to TRBJ2-1; a weak D match, TRBD1 (6 bases). Between the trimmed V and J ends, which lost 2 bases and 10 bases, there was a span of 21 bases. The CDR3 extends over 16 amino acids. Germline CDR1 and CDR2: SEHNR and FQNEAQ (reference sequence). In DNA, the CDR3 is TGTGCCAGCAGCTTAAGGGGGAGTCAAACCCTACCAGAGCAGTTCTTC. It yields the protein CASSLRGSQTLPEQFF. Based on the CDR3 plus reference TRBV7-9 and TRBJ2-1, the full variable domain is DTGVSQNPRHKITKRGQNVTFRCDPISEHNRLYWYRQTLGQGPEFLTYFQNEAQLEKSRLLSDRFSAERPKGSFSTLEIQRTEQGDSAMYLCASSLRGSQTLPEQFFGPGTRLTVL.

This chain uses TRBV9 with TRBJ1-1; 9 bases fit TRBD1. Germline assignment: CDR1 SGDLS and CDR2 YYNGEE. Losses at the gene ends were 4 bases for V and 6 bases for J; bases not matched to a gene: 13. The CDR3 runs to 16 residues. The CDR3 region has the DNA TGTGCCAGCAGCACTCCAGCGAACAGGGGGCCTCCTGAAGCTTTCTTT. Protein sequence: CASSTPANRGPPEAFF.

V usage is TRBV19 and J usage is TRBJ2-5; 12 positions agree with TRBD2. Germline trimming cut 2 bases from V and 2 bases from J; bases unmatched to any gene: 9. The CDR3 has 18 amino acids. The V gene's germline CDR1 is LNHDA and CDR2 SQIVND (reference sequence). CDR3 coding DNA: TGTGCCAGTAGTATAATCGTTGGACTAGCGGGGTTTCAAGAGACCCAGTACTTC. It codes for CASSIIVGLAGFQETQYF.

Details on this clonotype: A single base separates this from a much larger clone, so it may be a read error. The chain employs TRBV12-3 or TRBV12-4 and TRBJ2-1; perhaps TRBD1 as D (6 bases). This CDR3 is 12 amino acids long. The CDR3 DNA is TGTACCAGCAACCGGGACATTACGTCGCAGTTCTTC. This translates into CTSNRDITSQFF.

This clonotype has ten or more counts. This rearrangement joins TRBV6-5 to TRBJ1-2, with a weak D call TRBD1 (6 bases). This CDR3 has 15 residues. With 2 bases removed from V and 4 bases from J, the gap between germline ends came to 14 bases. CDR1 MNHEY and CDR2 SVGAGI come from the germline V gene. The DNA for the CDR3 is TGTGCCAGCAGTTACGGTGCAGGGGATGGCTATGGCTACACCTTC. Translation: CASSYGAGDGYGYTF.